This T cell receptor beta chain was retrieved from a study of early stage breast cancer tumors. Overall study results and limits: Blood repertoires resembled normal breast more than tumor.

Turning to this clone: Antigen: not known.

The CDR3 consists of 14 residues. Deletions cut 5 bases from V and 1 base from J, with 11 bases between. Germline loops: CDR1 ENHRY, CDR2 SYGVKD. TCRdb keeps only in-frame clones here, not all; method: immunoSEQ multiplex PCR. The repertoire holds roughly 53,000 clones, with about 93% as singletons. Sequenced material: blood. This clonotype was sampled from a person aged 70 to 85 with breast cancer. V and J are TRBV10-3 and TRBJ1-1; D ambiguous. Here the CDR3 DNA reads TGTGCCATCAGTTCCAATCGGGGGAACACTGAAGCTTTCTTT. Translated: CAISSNRGNTEAFF.